This T cell receptor beta chain was recorded in a study of CD8 T cells in Susac syndrome. RNA was extracted with the RNeasy kit, and a quantity of about 0.45 to 1 ug was reverse transcribed using random hexamers. TCRdb recomputed calls from the immunoSEQ multiplex PCR reads with MiXCR, one row per CDR3 protein. The data show tens of thousands of distinct CDR3 sequences, just under 95% seen once. V was trimmed by 5 bases and J by 4 bases, leaving 11 bases between them. CDR1 is SGHTA, CDR2 FQGNSA, per germline. This CDR3 is built from 13 residues. Sequences were obtained from CD8+ T cells from PBMCs. The genes are TRBV7-2 and TRBJ1-2; no definite D call. The sequence came from a human donor in good health. The CDR3 region is CASSQDTAYGYTF. Written as DNA, the CDR3 is TGTGCCAGCAGCCAAGACACGGCCTATGGCTACACCTTC.